This T cell receptor beta chain was captured in a study of graft-versus-host responses after intestinal transplantation. About the research overall: Transplant types were multivisceral, liver-intestinal, or isolated intestinal.

Overall study findings and caveats: Clonal ratios of graft-versus-host to host-versus-graft in allografts were high for patients exhibiting graft-donor T cell macrochimerism.

Generated by immunoSEQ multiplex PCR, the TCRdb table keeps only in-frame clones and is missing some. The table records 8,500 to 11,000 clones, around a third of them present only once. Investigators plated about 200,000 CFSE-labeled responder cells together with about 200,000 irradiated stimulator cells labeled with violet dye. After mixed lymphocyte reaction, dividing CD4+ and CD8+ responder T cells were sorted. This clone has a handful of counts. CDR1 and CDR2 (germline): MDHEN, SYDVKM. The length of the CDR3 is 16 residues. The V end was cut by 4 bases, the J end by 1 base, with 15 bases between. The source material was alloreactive CD8+ T cells from a mixed lymphocyte reaction culture, sampled before intestinal transplant. This sample's subset: CFSE-low proliferating T cells sorted from roughly 6-day pre-transplant mixed lymphocyte reaction (GvH or HvG direction). This chain connects TRBV28 to TRBJ2-3; D may be TRBD1 (5 bases). The origin of this receptor is a human patient who received an intestinal transplant. The chain's CDR3 is CASSWNTEGGTDTQYF. For the CDR3, the DNA is TGTGCCAGCAGTTGGAACACTGAAGGGGGCACAGATACGCAGTATTTT. Using reference TRBV28 and TRBJ2-3 for the parts outside the CDR3, the full variable domain is DVKVTQSSRYLVKRTGEKVFLECVQDMDHENMFWYRQDPGLGLRLIYFSYDVKMKEKGDIPEGYSVSREKKERFSLILESASTNQTSMYLCASSWNTEGGTDTQYFGPGTRLTVL.